This TCR beta chain was sequenced for a study of blood T cell repertoires in COVID-19. Study information: Both acute and convalescent COVID-19 samples were obtained from the United States, Italy and Spain. T cells, B-cell-depleted T cells, or PBMCs supplied cDNA or gDNA.

V gave up 4 bases and J gave up 10 bases, with 15 bases separating them. Germline assignment: CDR1 SGHRS and CDR2 YFSETQ. This CDR3 region has 13 residues. Original processing methods: How many nucleated cells were present was estimated from reference gene primer amplification. Using immunoSEQ multiplex PCR, the repertoire was profiled, and TCRdb retains in-frame clones only, with some absent. V and J calls and clone size are given by that table; D and trimming were obtained from the DNA. Counted here are roughly 280,000 clones, approximately 89% occurring once; the ten biggest clones make up 2.5% to 3%.

The specimen sequenced was PBMCs or T cells enriched from blood (not recorded which). The TCR sequence derives from a middle-aged man who had been exposed to COVID-19. The rearrangement links TRBV5-1 to TRBJ2-1, with D possibly TRBD1 on 7 matching bases. This CDR3 is CASSTSQGGEQFF. In DNA, the CDR3 is TGCGCCAGCAGCACAAGTCAGGGGGGCGAGCAGTTCTTC.